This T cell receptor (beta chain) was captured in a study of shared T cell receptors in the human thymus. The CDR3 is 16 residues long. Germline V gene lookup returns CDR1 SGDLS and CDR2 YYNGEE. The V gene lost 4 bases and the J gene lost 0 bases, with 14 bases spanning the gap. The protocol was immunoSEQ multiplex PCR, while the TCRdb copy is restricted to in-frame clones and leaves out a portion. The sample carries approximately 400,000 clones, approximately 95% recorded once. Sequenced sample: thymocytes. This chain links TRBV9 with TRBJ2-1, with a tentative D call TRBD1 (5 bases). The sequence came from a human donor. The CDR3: CASSQDTLSSYNEQFF. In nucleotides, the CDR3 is TGTGCCAGCAGCCAGGACACTCTCAGCTCCTACAATGAGCAGTTCTTC. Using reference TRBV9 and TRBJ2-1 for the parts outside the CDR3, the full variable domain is DSGVTQTPKHLITATGQRVTLRCSPRSGDLSVYWYQQSLDQGLQFLIQYYNGEERAKGNILERFSAQQFPDLHSELNLSSLELGDSALYFCASSQDTLSSYNEQFFGPGTRLTVL.